Below are 30 T cell receptor beta chains sequenced from a single sample in a study of technical replicates of blood from a few donors. Method: immunoSEQ multiplex PCR; TCRdb's copy keeps in-frame clones and lacks some. Found here are 65,000 to 80,000 clones, around 90% of them singletons; the top ten hold roughly 0.37%. Material: T cells isolated from PBMCs. These receptors were obtained from a human donor in good health.

The rearrangement links TRBV5-1 to TRBJ1-4, with D uncertain. The CDR3 length is 15 residues. V was clipped by 0 bases and J by 2 bases, with 8 bases between them. The germline gives CDR1 SGHRS, CDR2 YFSETQ. The CDR3 region has the DNA TGCGCCAGCAGCTTGGATGAGGGCACTAATGAAAAACTGTTTTTT. This sequence encodes CASSLDEGTNEKLFF.

The chain has TRBV7-9 and TRBJ2-7; 10 nucleotides align to TRBD2. This CDR3 is 14 amino acids long. The V and J ends lost 6 bases and 3 bases, in that order; junction bases with no gene match: 5. Germline CDR1 is SEHNR and CDR2 is FQNEAQ (reference sequence). This CDR3 reads CASSSPSGSYEQYF. The CDR3 DNA reads TGTGCCAGCAGTAGCCCTAGCGGGAGCTACGAGCAGTACTTC.

The chain combines TRBV28 with TRBJ2-1; D uncertain. Germline-derived CDR1 and CDR2 are MDHEN and SYDVKM. Trimming took off 4 bases at V and 10 bases at J, with 11 bases between the two ends. CDR3 length equals 12 residues. CDR3 loop: CASSSPLEEQFF. The CDR3 DNA sequence: TGTGCCAGCAGTTCCCCACTTGAGGAGCAGTTCTTC.

This clone occurred once. V usage is TRBV28 and J usage is TRBJ2-7; 9 positions agree with TRBD1. Germline assignment: CDR1 MDHEN and CDR2 SYDVKM. V lost 6 bases to trimming and J lost 2 bases; unmatched junction nucleotides: 5. The CDR3 length is 14 residues. In nucleotides, the CDR3 is TGTGCCAGCAGCTCGGGACAGGGCCCCTACGAGCAGTACTTC. As protein: CASSSGQGPYEQYF.

Written as DNA, the CDR3 is TGTGCCAGCAGCGACCGGGACAGTGAGGTGAATGAGCAGTTCTTC. It is translated as CASSDRDSEVNEQFF. V and J are TRBV9 and TRBJ2-1; TRBD1 matches at 7 bases. J gave up 7 bases and V 3 bases, and 10 bases lay outside the gene matches. This CDR3 comprises 15 residues. The germline V gene encodes CDR1 SGDLS and CDR2 YYNGEE.

This chain joins TRBV16 and TRBJ1-5; no clear D gene. CDR1 is KGHSY and CDR2 is FQNENV in the germline V gene. Trimming pared 3 bases from V and 12 bases from J, leaving 12 bases between. The CDR3 is 12 amino acids. This CDR3 reads CASSHTRDFQHF. The DNA for the CDR3 is TGTGCCAGCAGCCACACTCGCGATTTCCAGCATTTT.

J is TRBJ1-2 and V is TRBV19; possibly TRBD1 for D (5 bases). This CDR3 contains 15 residues. Per the germline V gene, CDR1 is LNHDA and CDR2 is SQIVND (reference sequence). V dropped 3 bases and J dropped 0 bases, with 11 bases sitting between them. The CDR3 sequence is CASSIGGLANYGYTF. As DNA, the CDR3 is TGTGCCAGTAGTATCGGGGGACTAGCTAACTATGGCTACACCTTC.

The genes are TRBV2 and TRBJ2-2, with 8 bases identical to TRBD2. In germline, CDR1 is SNHLY, CDR2 FYNNEI. The CDR3 runs to 15 residues. With 9 bases clipped from V and 3 bases from J, the junction kept 9 bases outside the gene matches. For the CDR3, the DNA is TGTGCCAGTACTGGGTCGGGAGGGTACACCGGGGAGCTGTTTTTT. Protein product: CASTGSGGYTGELFF. Full variable domain (outside the CDR3, taken from reference TRBV2 and TRBJ2-2): EPEVTQTPSHQVTQMGQEVILRCVPISNHLYFYWYRQILGQKVEFLVSFYNNEISEKSEIFDDQFSVERPDGSNFTLKIRSTKLEDSAMYFCASTGSGGYTGELFFGEGSRLTVL.

The CDR3 DNA follows: TGTGCCAGCAGCTGGACAGGGAGAGAGACCCAGTACTTC. Translation: CASSWTGRETQYF. This chain uses TRBV11-1 with TRBJ2-5; 8 bases agree with TRBD1. This CDR3 spans 13 amino acids. CDR1 SGHAT and CDR2 FQDESV come from the germline V gene (reference sequence). J lost 4 bases, V lost 4 bases, and 2 bases had no gene match.

V gene TRBV9 combines with J gene TRBJ2-2, with 9 bases aligning to TRBD2. This CDR3 is 15 amino acids long. The V and J ends lost 2 bases and 8 bases, in that order; junction bases with no gene match: 7. Germline V lookup: CDR1 SGDLS, CDR2 YYNGEE. CDR3 in amino acids: CASSVGSGREGELFF. CDR3 nucleotides: TGTGCCAGCAGCGTCGGTAGCGGGAGAGAAGGGGAGCTGTTTTTT.

This chain uses TRBV29-1 with TRBJ2-7, with unresolved D. Trimming took off 8 bases at V and 2 bases at J, with 10 bases between the two ends. CDR3 size: 11 residues. Germline V lookup: CDR1 SQVTM, CDR2 ANQGSEA. CDR3 DNA: TGCAGCACCCGGCAGGCCTACGAGCAGTACTTC. It specifies CSTRQAYEQYF.

The rearrangement joins TRBV7-2 to TRBJ2-2; no firm D call. The germline V gene has CDR1 SGHTA and CDR2 FQGNSA. V dropped 6 bases and J dropped 7 bases, with 6 bases sitting between them. CDR3 size: 11 residues. CDR3 nucleotide sequence: TGTGCCAGCAGGCTAGGCGGGGAGCTGTTTTTT. Translated: CASRLGGELFF.

The chain links TRBV9 to TRBJ2-2; a possible D gene is TRBD2 (6 bases). Germline CDR1 is SGDLS and CDR2 is YYNGEE. The length of the CDR3 is 14 residues. V lost 7 bases and J lost 1, with 11 bases in between. CDR3 nucleotide sequence: TGTGCCAGCGGAGGGGTTATGAACACCGGGGAGCTGTTTTTT. This gives the protein CASGGVMNTGELFF.

V usage is TRBV9 and J usage is TRBJ2-3, with 7 bases fitting TRBD2. Germline V gene data show CDR1 as SGDLS and CDR2 as YYNGEE. After removal of 1 base from V and 3 bases from J, the junction contained 5 bases not matched to a gene. CDR3 size: 15 residues. Here the CDR3 DNA reads TGTGCCAGCAGCGTAAGCGGGCGGGGGACAGATACGCAGTATTTT. It codes for CASSVSGRGTDTQYF.

The J gene is TRBJ2-2, the V gene TRBV25-1; D might be TRBD1 (5 bases). CDR3 length equals 14 residues. V lost 8 bases, J lost 2 bases, and 12 bases lay in between. CDR1 and CDR2 (germline): MGHDK, SYGVNS. The CDR3 nucleotides read TGTGCCAGCCGGGTGGGGCTCAACACCGGGGAGCTGTTTTTT. Translated: CASRVGLNTGELFF.

This chain links TRBV6-5 with TRBJ2-3, with D perhaps matching TRBD2 (5 bases). CDR3 length: 15 residues. CDR1 is MNHEY, CDR2 SVGAGI, per germline. Trimming cost V 3 bases and J 0 bases, with 10 bases left between them. In DNA, the CDR3 is TGTGCCAGCAGTTATAGGGAGACTAGCACAGATACGCAGTATTTT. Protein product: CASSYRETSTDTQYF.

The chain uses TRBV7-6 and TRBJ1-2, with D perhaps matching TRBD1 (5 bases). Per the germline V gene, CDR1 is SGHVS and CDR2 is FNYEAQ. Trimming shortened V by 0 bases and J by 8 bases, and 19 bases separated the two germline ends. The CDR3 length is 16 residues. The CDR3 protein is CASSLAPWGGSGGYTF. CDR3 coding DNA: TGTGCCAGCAGCTTAGCCCCGTGGGGGGGATCAGGAGGCTACACCTTC.

The chain uses TRBV10-3 and TRBJ2-3; D perhaps matches TRBD2 (5 bases). The CDR3 is 14 amino acids. Trimming removed 10 bases from V and 4 bases from J, with 18 bases in between. Germline CDR1 is ENHRY and CDR2 is SYGVKD. CDR3 sequence: CATLEVEAADTQYF. Here the CDR3 DNA reads TGTGCCACCCTCGAGGTAGAAGCGGCAGATACGCAGTATTTT.

This chain joins TRBV7-8 and TRBJ2-1; possibly TRBD2 for D (5 bases). CDR3 length equals 13 residues. Trimming removed 4 bases from V and 6 bases from J, with 10 bases in between. CDR1 and CDR2 from the germline V gene are SGHVS and FQNEAQ. The CDR3 region has the DNA TGTGCCAGCAGCTATGCGGGTATCAATGAGCAGTTCTTC. Protein: CASSYAGINEQFF.

The rearrangement uses TRBV9 and TRBJ1-3, with D unresolved. Trimming cost V 0 bases and J 2 bases, with 15 bases left between them. Germline CDR1 reads SGDLS; CDR2 reads YYNGEE. This CDR3 spans 17 amino acids. CDR3 bases: TGTGCCAGCAGCGTAGTCGGCAGCTTGGGCACTGGAAACACCATATATTTT. It is translated as CASSVVGSLGTGNTIYF.

This chain connects TRBV2 to TRBJ2-7; 7 nucleotides line up with TRBD1. CDR1 and CDR2 from the germline V gene are SNHLY and FYNNEI. CDR3 length: 13 amino acids. V lost 8 bases to trimming and J lost 6 bases; unmatched junction nucleotides: 10. In nucleotides, the CDR3 is TGTGCCAGCGGTGGGACAGCCGAGGGCGAGCAGTACTTC. Translating it yields CASGGTAEGEQYF.

The gene calls are TRBV6-5 and TRBJ2-7, with 12 nucleotides matching TRBD1. V trimming: 5 bases; J trimming: 4 bases; junction bases outside the gene matches: 6. The CDR3 runs to 15 residues. CDR1 and CDR2 from the germline V gene are MNHEY and SVGAGI. The CDR3 DNA reads TGTGCCAGCAGTATGCCGGGACAGGGGGCTTACGAGCAGTACTTC. This codes for CASSMPGQGAYEQYF.

This chain uses TRBV5-1 with TRBJ2-3; 8 positions match TRBD2. CDR3 length equals 16 residues. J gave up 8 bases and V 2 bases, and 13 bases lay outside the gene matches. CDR1 SGHRS and CDR2 YFSETQ come from the germline V gene. The CDR3 protein is CASSFLTAGDGGTQYF. The CDR3, as DNA: TGCGCCAGCAGCTTTCTTACAGCGGGAGACGGGGGTACGCAGTATTTT.

This chain links TRBV7-9 with TRBJ1-1; D uncertain. CDR3 length equals 14 residues. The germline gives CDR1 SEHNR, CDR2 FQNEAQ (reference sequence). V lost 8 bases to trimming and J lost 4 bases, with 17 bases between them. The CDR3 is CASLNGESITEAFF. As DNA, the CDR3 is TGTGCCAGCTTAAACGGGGAGAGTATCACTGAAGCTTTCTTT.

The genes are TRBV5-6 and TRBJ2-1; TRBD2 agrees at 13 bases. V lost 4 bases, J lost 9 bases, and 10 bases stayed unmatched. Germline V gene data show CDR1 as SGHDT and CDR2 as YYEEEE. This CDR3 has 16 residues. The CDR3 sequence: CASSAGLAGVIGEQFF. The CDR3 DNA reads TGTGCCAGCAGCGCAGGACTAGCGGGAGTCATCGGTGAGCAGTTCTTC.

CDR3 nucleotides: TGTGCCAGCGGCGGGGGCGGGGTCCGCAATCAGCCCCAGCATTTT. Protein sequence: CASGGGGVRNQPQHF. V and J are TRBV7-8 and TRBJ1-5; possible D gene TRBD1, 6 bases. Trimming took 8 bases from V and 2 from J, leaving 16 bases between them. The CDR3 sequence is 15 residues long. Germline V gene sequence: CDR1 SGHVS, CDR2 FQNEAQ.

The V and J genes are TRBV7-9 and TRBJ2-5, with 8 bases aligning to TRBD1. The CDR3 is 16 amino acids. Germline V gives CDR1 SEHNR, CDR2 FQNEAQ (reference sequence). The trim removed 2 bases at V and 2 bases at J, leaving 7 bases unmatched. CDR3 bases: TGTGCCAGCAGCTTAAGGACAGGGCCTTCGCAAGAGACCCAGTACTTC. Amino acids: CASSLRTGPSQETQYF.

This chain connects TRBV5-5 to TRBJ2-7; TRBD1 aligns across 9 bases. The J segment lost 6 bases and the V segment lost 4 bases, leaving 14 bases of the junction unmatched. The CDR3 totals 16 residues. Germline loops: CDR1 SGHKS, CDR2 YYEKEE (reference sequence). This CDR3 is CASSLRPGQGIGEQYF. CDR3 DNA: TGTGCCAGCAGCCTGAGGCCGGGACAGGGAATCGGCGAGCAGTACTTC.

The count of this clone is one. The chain is built from TRBV14 and TRBJ2-2; a weak D match, TRBD2 (5 bases). The germline CDR1 and CDR2 sequences are SGHDN and FVKESK. The V gene lost 4 bases and the J gene lost 3 bases, with 15 bases spanning the gap. There are 16 residues in the CDR3. In DNA, the CDR3 is TGTGCCAGCAGCCTATCCCCTCGGGGATACACCGGGGAGCTGTTTTTT. It specifies CASSLSPRGYTGELFF.

The rearrangement joins TRBV6-5 to TRBJ1-2, with a weak D call TRBD1 (5 bases). Trimming cost V 1 base and J 8 bases, with 14 bases left between them. The CDR3 is 14 residues long. The germline gives CDR1 MNHEY, CDR2 SVGAGI. The CDR3 coding sequence is TGTGCCAGCAGTTACTTGGCCTCCGGGGGGGGCTACACCTTC. Amino acid sequence: CASSYLASGGGYTF.